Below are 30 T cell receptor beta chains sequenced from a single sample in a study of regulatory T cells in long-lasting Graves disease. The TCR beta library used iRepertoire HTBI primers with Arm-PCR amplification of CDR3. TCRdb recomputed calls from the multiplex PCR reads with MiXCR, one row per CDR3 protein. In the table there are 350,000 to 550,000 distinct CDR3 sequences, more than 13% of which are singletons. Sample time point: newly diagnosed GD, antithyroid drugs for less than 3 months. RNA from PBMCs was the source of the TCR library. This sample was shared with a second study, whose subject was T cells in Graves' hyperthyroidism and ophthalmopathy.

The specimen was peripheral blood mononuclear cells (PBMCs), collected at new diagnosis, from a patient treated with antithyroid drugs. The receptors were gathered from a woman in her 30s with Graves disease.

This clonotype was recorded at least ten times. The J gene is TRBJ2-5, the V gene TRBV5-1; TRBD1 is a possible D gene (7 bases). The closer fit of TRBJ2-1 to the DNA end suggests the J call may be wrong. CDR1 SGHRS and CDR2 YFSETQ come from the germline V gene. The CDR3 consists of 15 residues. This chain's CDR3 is CASSLQSARGDEQFF. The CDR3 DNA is TGCGCCAGCAGCTTGCAAAGCGCCAGGGGGGATGAGCAGTTCTTC.

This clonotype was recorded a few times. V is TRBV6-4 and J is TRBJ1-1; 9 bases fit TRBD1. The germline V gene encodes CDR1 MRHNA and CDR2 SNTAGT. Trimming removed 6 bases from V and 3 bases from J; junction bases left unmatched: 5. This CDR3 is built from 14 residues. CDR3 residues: CASRSDRGHTEAFF. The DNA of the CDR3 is TGTGCCAGCAGGTCGGACAGGGGACACACTGAAGCTTTCTTT.

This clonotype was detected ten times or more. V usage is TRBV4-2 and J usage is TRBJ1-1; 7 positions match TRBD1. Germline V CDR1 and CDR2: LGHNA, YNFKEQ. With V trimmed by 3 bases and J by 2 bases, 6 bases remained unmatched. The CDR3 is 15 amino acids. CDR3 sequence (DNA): TGTGCCAGCAGCCACGCTGGACAGGAAAACACTGAAGCTTTCTTT. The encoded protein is CASSHAGQENTEAFF.

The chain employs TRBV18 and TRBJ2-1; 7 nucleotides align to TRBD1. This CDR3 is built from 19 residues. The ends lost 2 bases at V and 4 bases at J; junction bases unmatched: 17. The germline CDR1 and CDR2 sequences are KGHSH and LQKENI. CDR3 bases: TGTGCCAGCTCACCAAGGCCGGCAGGGGGTGCGGAAGTTTACAATGAGCAGTTCTTC. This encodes CASSPRPAGGAEVYNEQFF.

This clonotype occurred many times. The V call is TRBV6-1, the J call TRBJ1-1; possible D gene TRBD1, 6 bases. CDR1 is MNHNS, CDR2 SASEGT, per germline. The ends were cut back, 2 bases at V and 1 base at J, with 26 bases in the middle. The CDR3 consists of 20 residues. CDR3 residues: CASSERRASGGVWGNTEAFF. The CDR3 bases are TGTGCCAGCAGTGAACGCAGAGCTTCGGGGGGCGTTTGGGGGAACACTGAAGCTTTCTTT.

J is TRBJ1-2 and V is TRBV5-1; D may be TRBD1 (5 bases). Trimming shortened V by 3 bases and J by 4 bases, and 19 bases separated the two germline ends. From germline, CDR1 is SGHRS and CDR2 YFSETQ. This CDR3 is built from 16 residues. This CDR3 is CASSSVDSDNIYGYTF. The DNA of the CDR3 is TGCGCCAGCAGCTCGGTTGACAGCGATAATATCTATGGCTACACCTTC.

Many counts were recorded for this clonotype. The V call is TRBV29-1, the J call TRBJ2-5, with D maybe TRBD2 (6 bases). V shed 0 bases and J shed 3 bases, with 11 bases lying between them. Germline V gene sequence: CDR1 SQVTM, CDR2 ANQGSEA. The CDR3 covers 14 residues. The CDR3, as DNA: TGCAGCGTTGAAGATATGCGGGGCAAAGAGACCCAGTACTTC. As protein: CSVEDMRGKETQYF.

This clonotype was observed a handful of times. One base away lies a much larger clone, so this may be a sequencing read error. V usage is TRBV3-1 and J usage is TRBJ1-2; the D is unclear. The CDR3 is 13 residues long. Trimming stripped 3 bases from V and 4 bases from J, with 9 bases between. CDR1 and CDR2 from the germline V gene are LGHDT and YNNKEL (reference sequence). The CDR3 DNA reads TGTGCCAGCAGCCACGATCCGGGCTATGGCTACACCTTC. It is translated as CASSHDPGYGYTF.

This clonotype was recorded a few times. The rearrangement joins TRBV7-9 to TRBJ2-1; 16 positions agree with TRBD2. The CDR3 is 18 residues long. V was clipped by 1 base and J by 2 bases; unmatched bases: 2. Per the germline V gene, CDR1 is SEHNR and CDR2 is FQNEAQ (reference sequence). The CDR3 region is CASSLGGTSGRAYNEQFF. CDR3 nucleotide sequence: TGTGCCAGCAGCTTAGGAGGGACTAGCGGGAGGGCCTACAATGAGCAGTTCTTC.

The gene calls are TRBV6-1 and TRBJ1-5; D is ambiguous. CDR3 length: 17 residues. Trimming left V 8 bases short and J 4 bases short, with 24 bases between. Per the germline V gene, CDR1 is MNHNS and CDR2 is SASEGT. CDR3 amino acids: CASLGLVTALLNQPQHF. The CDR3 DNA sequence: TGTGCCAGCTTGGGCTTAGTTACAGCCCTCTTAAATCAGCCCCAGCATTTT.

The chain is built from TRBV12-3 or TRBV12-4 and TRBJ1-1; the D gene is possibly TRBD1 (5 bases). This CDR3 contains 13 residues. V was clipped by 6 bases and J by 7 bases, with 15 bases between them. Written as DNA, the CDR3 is TGTGCCAGCAGCCGGGGGGGGGGGGGTGAAGCTTTCTTT. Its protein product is CASSRGGGGEAFF.

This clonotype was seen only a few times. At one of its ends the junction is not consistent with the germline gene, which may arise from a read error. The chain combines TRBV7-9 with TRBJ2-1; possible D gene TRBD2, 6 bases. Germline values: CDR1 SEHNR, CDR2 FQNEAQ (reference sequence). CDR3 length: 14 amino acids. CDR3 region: CASSFYSGYNERFF. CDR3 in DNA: TGTGCCAGCAGCTTTTATAGCGGTTACAATGAGCGGTTCTTC.

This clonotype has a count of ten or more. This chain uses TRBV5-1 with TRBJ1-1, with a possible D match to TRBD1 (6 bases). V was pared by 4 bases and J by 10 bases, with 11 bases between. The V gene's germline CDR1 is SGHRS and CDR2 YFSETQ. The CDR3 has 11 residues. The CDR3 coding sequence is TGCGCCAGCAGCGCGAGGGGGGCAGCTTTCTTT. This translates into CASSARGAAFF.

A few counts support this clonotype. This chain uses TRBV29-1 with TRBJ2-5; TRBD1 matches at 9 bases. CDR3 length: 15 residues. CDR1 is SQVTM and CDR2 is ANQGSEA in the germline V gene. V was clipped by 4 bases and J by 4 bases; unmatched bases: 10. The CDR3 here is CSVGVQGASGETQYF. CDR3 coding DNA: TGCAGCGTTGGGGTACAGGGGGCTTCTGGAGAGACCCAGTACTTC.

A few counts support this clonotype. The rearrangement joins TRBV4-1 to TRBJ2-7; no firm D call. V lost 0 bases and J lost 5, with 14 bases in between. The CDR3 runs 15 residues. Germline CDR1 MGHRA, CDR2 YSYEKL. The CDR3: CASSQDKQPTNEQYF. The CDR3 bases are TGCGCCAGCAGCCAAGACAAACAGCCAACGAACGAGCAGTACTTC.

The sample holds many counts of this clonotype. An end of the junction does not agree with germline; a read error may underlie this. The CDR3: CASSLGWGNTEAFF. The CDR3 DNA is TGTGCCAGCAGCTTGGGATGGGGGAACACTGAAGCTTTCTTT. This chain uses TRBV5-1 with TRBJ1-1; D remains unclear. Germline lookup yields CDR1 SGHRS and CDR2 YFSETQ. CDR3 length: 14 amino acids.

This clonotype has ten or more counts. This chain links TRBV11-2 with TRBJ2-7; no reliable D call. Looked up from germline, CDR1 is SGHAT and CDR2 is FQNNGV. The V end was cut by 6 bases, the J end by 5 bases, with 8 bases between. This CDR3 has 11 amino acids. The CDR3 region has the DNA TGTGCCAGCAGTCGGAGCAACGAGCAGTACTTC. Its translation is CASSRSNEQYF.

The CDR3 region has the DNA TGTGCCAGCAGCACCGGGGGGACCGCCTACGAGCAGTACTTC. Its protein product is CASSTGGTAYEQYF. This rearrangement joins TRBV5-8 to TRBJ2-7, with 7 bases identical to TRBD2. CDR1 is SGHTS, CDR2 YDEGEE, per germline. This CDR3 region has 14 residues. V was pared by 4 bases and J by 2 bases, with 6 bases of the junction left unmatched.

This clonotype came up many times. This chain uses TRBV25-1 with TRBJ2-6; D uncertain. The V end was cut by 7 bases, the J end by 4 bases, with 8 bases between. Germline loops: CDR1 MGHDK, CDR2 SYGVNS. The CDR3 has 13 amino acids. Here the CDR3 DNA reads TGTGCCAGCACCTCGACCGGGGCCAACGTCCTGACTTTC. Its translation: CASTSTGANVLTF.

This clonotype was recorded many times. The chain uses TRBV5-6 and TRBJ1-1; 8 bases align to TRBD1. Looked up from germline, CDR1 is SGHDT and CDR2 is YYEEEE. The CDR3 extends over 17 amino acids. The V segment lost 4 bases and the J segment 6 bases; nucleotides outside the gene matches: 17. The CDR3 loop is CASSVRDRILVAPEAFF. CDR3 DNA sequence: TGTGCCAGCAGCGTCCGGGACAGGATTCTTGTTGCGCCTGAAGCTTTCTTT.

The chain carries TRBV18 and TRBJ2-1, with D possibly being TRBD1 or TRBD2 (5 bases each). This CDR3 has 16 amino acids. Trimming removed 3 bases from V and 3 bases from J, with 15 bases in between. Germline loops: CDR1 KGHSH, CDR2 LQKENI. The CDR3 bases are TGTGCCAGCTCACCGTCCGGGACGAAACTCTACAATGAGCAGTTCTTC. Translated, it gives CASSPSGTKLYNEQFF. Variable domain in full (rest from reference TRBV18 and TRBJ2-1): NAGVMQNPRHLVRRRGQEARLRCSPMKGHSHVYWYRQLPEEGLKFMVYLQKENIIDESGMPKERFSAEFPKEGPSILRIQQVVRGDSAAYFCASSPSGTKLYNEQFFGPGTRLTVL.

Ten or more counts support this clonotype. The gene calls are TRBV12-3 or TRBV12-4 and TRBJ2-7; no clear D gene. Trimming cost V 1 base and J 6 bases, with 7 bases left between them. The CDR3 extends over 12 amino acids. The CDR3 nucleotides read TGTGCCAGCAGTTTAGGGGAAGGCGAGCAGTACTTC. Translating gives CASSLGEGEQYF.

CDR3 DNA: TGTGCCAGCAGCGTAGAAGGAAGTTGGGCCTACGAGCAGTACTTC. It yields the protein CASSVEGSWAYEQYF. The V call is TRBV9, the J call TRBJ2-7; D not certain. Trimming took off 0 bases at V and 2 bases at J, with 12 bases between the two ends. The CDR3 extends over 15 amino acids. Germline CDR1 SGDLS, CDR2 YYNGEE.

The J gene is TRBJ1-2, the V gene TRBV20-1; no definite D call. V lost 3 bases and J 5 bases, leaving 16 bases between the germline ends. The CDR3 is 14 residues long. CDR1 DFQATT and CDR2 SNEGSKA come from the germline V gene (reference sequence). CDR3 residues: CSASSSQISYGYTF. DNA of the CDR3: TGCAGTGCTAGTTCCAGCCAGATCTCTTATGGCTACACCTTC.

The CDR3 DNA is TGTGCCAGCACCTCTAGCGGGAGTACTCTCGAGCAGTACTTC. Residues: CASTSSGSTLEQYF. V is TRBV5-5 and J is TRBJ2-7, with 10 nucleotides matching TRBD2. Germline V gives CDR1 SGHKS, CDR2 YYEKEE (reference sequence). Trimming at V came to 6 bases and at J to 6 bases, leaving 9 bases not matched to a gene. The CDR3 runs 14 residues. Full variable domain (remainder filled in from reference TRBV5-5 and TRBJ2-7): DAGVTQSPTHLIKTRGQQVTLRCSPISGHKSVSWYQQVLGQGPQFIFQYYEKEERGRGNFPDRFSARQFPNYSSELNVNALLLGDSALYLCASTSSGSTLEQYFGPGTRLTVT.

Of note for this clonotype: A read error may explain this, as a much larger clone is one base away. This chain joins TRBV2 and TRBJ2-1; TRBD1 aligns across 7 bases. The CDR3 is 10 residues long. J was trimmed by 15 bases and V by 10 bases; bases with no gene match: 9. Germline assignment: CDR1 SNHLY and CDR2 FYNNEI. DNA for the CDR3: TGTGCCATAGGACAGGAAGGCGGGTTCTTC. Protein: CAIGQEGGFF.

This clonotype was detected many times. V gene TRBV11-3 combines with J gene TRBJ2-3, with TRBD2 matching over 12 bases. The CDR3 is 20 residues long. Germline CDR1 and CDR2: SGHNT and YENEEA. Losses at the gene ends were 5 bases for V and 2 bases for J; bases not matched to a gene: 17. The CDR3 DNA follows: TGTGCCAGCAGCGTGGGACTAGCGGGCCAAGGGAGGTGGGACACAGATACGCAGTATTTT. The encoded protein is CASSVGLAGQGRWDTDTQYF.

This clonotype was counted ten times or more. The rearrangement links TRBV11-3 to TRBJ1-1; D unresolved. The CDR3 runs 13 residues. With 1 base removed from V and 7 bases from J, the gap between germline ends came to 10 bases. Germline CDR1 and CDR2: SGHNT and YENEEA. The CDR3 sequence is CASSLANPIEAFF. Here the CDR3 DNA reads TGTGCCAGCAGCTTAGCAAATCCTATTGAAGCTTTCTTT.

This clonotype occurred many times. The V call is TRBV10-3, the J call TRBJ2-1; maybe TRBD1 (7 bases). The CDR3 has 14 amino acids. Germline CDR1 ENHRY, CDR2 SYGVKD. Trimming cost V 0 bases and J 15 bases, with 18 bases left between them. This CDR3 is CAISESNGGGLGFF. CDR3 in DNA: TGTGCCATCAGTGAGTCGAACGGAGGGGGCCTCGGGTTCTTC.

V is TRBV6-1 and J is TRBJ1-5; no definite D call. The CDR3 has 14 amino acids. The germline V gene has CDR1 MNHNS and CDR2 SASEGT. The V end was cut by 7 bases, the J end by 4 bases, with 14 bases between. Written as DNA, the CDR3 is TGTGCCAGCATTACGTTTTACGGTAATCAGCCCCAGCATTTT. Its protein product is CASITFYGNQPQHF.